These 6 T cell receptor beta chains came from one sample sequenced in a study of CD8+ T cells in alopecia areata. In each case, RNA was isolated and then reverse transcribed into cDNA as the sequencing template. This table comes from immunoSEQ multiplex PCR, and its TCRdb copy is limited to in-frame clones, with some not included. The sample records 150,000 or so clones, around 64% being singletons. This specimen consisted of CD8+ T cells sorted from blood, obtained at week 0. The receptors were gathered from a human donor with alopecia areata.

The chain links TRBV2 to TRBJ2-7; tentatively, D is TRBD2 (5 bases). The CDR3 totals 16 residues. With 9 bases removed from V and 3 bases from J, the gap between germline ends came to 24 bases. Germline lookup yields CDR1 SNHLY and CDR2 FYNNEI. CDR3 loop: CASLSRDEAGIYEQYF. In DNA, the CDR3 is TGTGCCAGTCTCTCCCGGGATGAAGCCGGGATCTACGAGCAGTACTTC.

The chain recombines TRBV30 with TRBJ1-2, with 11 bases that match TRBD1. CDR1 is GTSNPN and CDR2 is SVGIG in the germline V gene (reference sequence). The trim removed 2 bases at V and 8 bases at J, leaving 10 bases unmatched. The CDR3 runs to 15 residues. The CDR3 DNA reads as TGTGCCTGGAGTCTCCAGAGGACAGGGGGCCGAGGCTACACCTTC. The encoded protein is CAWSLQRTGGRGYTF.

This chain joins TRBV27 and TRBJ2-7; a weak D match, TRBD2 (5 bases). CDR1 is MNHEY and CDR2 is SMNVEV in the germline V gene (reference sequence). V dropped 4 bases and J dropped 4 bases, with 8 bases sitting between them. This CDR3 has 12 amino acids. CDR3 sequence (DNA): TGTGCCAGCAGTTGGGAGTTATACGAGCAGTACTTC. Protein product: CASSWELYEQYF.

This clone was recorded a few times. The J gene is TRBJ1-4, the V gene TRBV5-1; D is undetermined. The CDR3 consists of 13 residues. With 1 base removed from V and 8 bases from J, the gap between germline ends came to 9 bases. Germline loops: CDR1 SGHRS, CDR2 YFSETQ. CDR3 protein: CASSLSIDEKLFF. The CDR3 nucleotides read TGCGCCAGCAGCTTGTCCATTGACGAAAAACTGTTTTTT.

The chain carries TRBV5-1 and TRBJ1-2; D possibly corresponds to TRBD1 (5 bases). The V end was cut by 4 bases, the J end by 4 bases, with 14 bases between. The CDR3 is 14 amino acids. Germline CDR1 and CDR2: SGHRS and YFSETQ. CDR3 coding DNA: TGCGCCAGCAGCCCACCGGGACGTATCTATGGCTACACCTTC. This sequence encodes CASSPPGRIYGYTF.

The genes are TRBV7-6 and TRBJ1-5; D gene uncertain. Trimming stripped 0 bases from V and 4 bases from J, with 7 bases between. The CDR3 covers 14 residues. Germline V CDR1 and CDR2: SGHVS, FNYEAQ. The CDR3 region is CASSLAGWNQPQHF. The CDR3 DNA is TGTGCCAGCAGCTTAGCAGGGTGGAATCAGCCCCAGCATTTT.